Given below is one T cell receptor beta chain in context. The record originates from a study of T cells in Graves' hyperthyroidism and ophthalmopathy. Using RNA transcripts as the source, TCR beta CDR3 regions were amplified. The HTBI primer set was used in a first-round RT-PCR of the TCR CDR3. TCRdb recomputed calls from the multiplex PCR reads with MiXCR, one row per CDR3 protein. The table lists hundreds of thousands of distinct CDR3 sequences, less than 15% of them singletons. Germline CDR1 reads MNHGY; CDR2 reads SVAAGI. Trimming pared 4 bases from V and 5 bases from J, leaving 10 bases between. The CDR3 contains 13 residues.

This chain joins TRBV6-9 and TRBJ2-3; D gene unclear. The sample was blood. The TCR was taken from a woman between 18 and 29 years old with Graves' hyperthyroidism. The CDR3 region is CASSSVRGDTQYF. In DNA, the CDR3 is TGTGCCAGCAGTTCAGTTCGCGGAGATACGCAGTATTTT.